The present entry profiles one T cell receptor (beta chain) with its context. No antigen is known for it. Some clones are missing from TCRdb's copy, which holds only in-frame ones; the method was immunoSEQ multiplex PCR. In the table there are over 120,000 clones, over 75% of which are singletons. These data come from a study of cytotoxic CD8 clonotypes in ibrutinib-treated CLL. Findings and limits, study-wide: Clonality was higher at baseline than in age-matched healthy donors and tracked circulating CD8+ T-cell counts.

The trim removed 3 bases at V and 4 bases at J, leaving 9 bases unmatched. In germline, CDR1 is LNHDA, CDR2 SQIVND (reference sequence). CDR3 length: 17 amino acids. The sequence was obtained from a human donor with chronic lymphocytic leukemia. The chain joins TRBV19 to TRBJ2-1, with 10 bases that match TRBD2. The sequenced sample was PBMCs, obtained after 36 months of ibrutinib treatment. The CDR3 here is CASSILASGSYYNEQFF. The CDR3 coding sequence is TGTGCCAGTAGTATTCTCGCTAGCGGGAGTTATTACAATGAGCAGTTCTTC.